What follows are 4 T cell receptor beta chains derived from one specimen sequenced in a study of early T cells in non-severe SARS-CoV-2 infection. TCRdb re-analysed the 5' RACE reads in MiXCR, keeping a single row per CDR3 protein. This table has 85,000 to 120,000 distinct CDR3 sequences, roughly 13% appearing once. Sequencing was performed on whole blood. The receptors derive from an adult who was a healthcare worker with PCR-confirmed SARS-CoV-2 infection or an uninfected control (not recorded which).

This clonotype was seen many times. The chain joins TRBV5-1 to TRBJ2-1; the D is unclear. The CDR3 is made up of 15 amino acids. V was clipped by 0 bases and J by 9 bases, with 16 bases between them. Germline values: CDR1 SGHRS, CDR2 YFSETQ. The CDR3 reads CASSLAGGSMGEQFF. The CDR3 DNA follows: TGCGCCAGCAGCTTGGCCGGTGGTAGTATGGGTGAGCAGTTCTTC.

This chain connects TRBV11-2 to TRBJ2-3; 9 positions match TRBD2. From germline, CDR1 is SGHAT and CDR2 FQNNGV. Unmatched junction bases numbered 20, after V lost 2 bases and J lost 2 bases. The CDR3 length is 21 residues. Written as DNA, the CDR3 is TGTGCCAGCAGCTTACCCGGGGGGGTCCTTAGCGGGAGTAGGGCCACAGATACGCAGTATTTT. Its protein product is CASSLPGGVLSGSRATDTQYF.

This clonotype was picked up a small number of times. This sequence joins TRBV29-1 and TRBJ2-7, with D uncertain. The CDR3 is 13 residues long. Germline V gene data show CDR1 as SQVTM and CDR2 as ANQGSEA. Trimming took 5 bases from V and 2 from J, leaving 13 bases between them. DNA for the CDR3: TGCAGCGTTTTAAGAAGTAGAACCTACGAGCAGTACTTC. Translating it yields CSVLRSRTYEQYF.

This chain links TRBV28 with TRBJ2-3; TRBD2 matches 8 bases. This CDR3 has 18 amino acids. Germline CDR1 is MDHEN and CDR2 is SYDVKM. The junction had 14 bases not matched to a gene; V was cut back by 2 bases and J by 4 bases. The CDR3 spells CASSLRSGRDADSDTQYF. CDR3 nucleotides: TGTGCCAGCAGTTTAAGATCCGGGAGGGATGCGGATTCAGATACGCAGTATTTT.